The clone carrying this T cell receptor (beta chain) was found a few times. No antigen is known for it. The whole isolated RNA underwent reverse transcription, so sequencing captured expressed TCRB transcripts. TCRdb's copy holds only in-frame clones and misses some; the assay was immunoSEQ multiplex PCR. The sample includes around 250,000 clones, 14% of them seen just once. The data were obtained in a study of beta chain features in type 1 diabetes. Study-level findings and limits: PCR might pick shorter templates more often, in the same way for patients and controls. Type 1 diabetes patients showed a moderate but significant shortening of TCRB CDR3s in all four CD4+ subsets. Compared to healthy donors, patients appeared to have naive, central memory and Treg TCRB repertoires that were more alike.

The ends lost 3 bases at V and 1 base at J; junction bases unmatched: 1. The CDR3 covers 15 residues. Per germline, CDR1 SEHNR and CDR2 FQNEAQ (reference sequence). Sequencing was carried out using naive CD4+ T cells from blood. This receptor was identified in a woman aged 35 to 49 in good health. The V gene is TRBV7-9, the J gene TRBJ2-3; TRBD2 agrees at 10 bases. The CDR3 nucleotides read TGTGCCAGCAGCTTCCTAGCGGGAGGCACAGATACGCAGTATTTT. It codes for CASSFLAGGTDTQYF.